This entry lists 10 T cell receptor beta chains sequenced from one sample in a study of blood T cell repertoires in COVID-19. Using immunoSEQ multiplex PCR, the repertoire was profiled, and TCRdb retains in-frame clones only, with some absent. The sample records under 200,000 clones, 65% to 85% being singletons. The sample consisted of peripheral blood. These receptors originate from an elderly woman with active or convalescent COVID-19.

V is TRBV5-3 and J is TRBJ2-2; 8 bases match TRBD2. TRBV5-3 is annotated as an ORF whose role is uncertain. V lost 6 bases to trimming and J lost 4 bases; unmatched junction nucleotides: 11. This CDR3 has 16 amino acids. The CDR3 region is CARKVSAGDITGELFF. CDR3 DNA: TGTGCCAGAAAGGTCTCAGCGGGGGACATCACCGGGGAGCTGTTTTTT.

This clone has just one count. The chain has TRBV19 and TRBJ2-3; TRBD2 matches 7 bases. CDR1 LNHDA and CDR2 SQIVND come from the germline V gene (reference sequence). Germline trimming cut 7 bases from V and 4 bases from J; bases unmatched to any gene: 8. This CDR3 contains 14 residues. Here the CDR3 reads CASTPGGGADTQYF. In DNA form, the CDR3 reads TGTGCCAGTACCCCGGGGGGAGGCGCAGATACGCAGTATTTT. Full variable domain (missing parts from reference TRBV19 and TRBJ2-3): DGGITQSPKYLFRKEGQNVTLSCEQNLNHDAMYWYRQDPGQGLRLIYYSQIVNDFQKGDIAEGYSVSREKKESFPLTVTSAQKNPTAFYLCASTPGGGADTQYFGPGTRLTVL.

The chain has TRBV7-9 and TRBJ2-5; TRBD2 aligns across 14 bases. Germline lookup yields CDR1 SEHNR and CDR2 FQNEAQ (reference sequence). V dropped 3 bases and J dropped 2; count of bases not matched to a gene: 8. There are 18 residues in the CDR3. Written as DNA, the CDR3 is TGTGCCAGCAGCTTTCGACTAGCGGGGGGGCGGTGGCAAGAGACCCAGTACTTC. The encoded protein is CASSFRLAGGRWQETQYF.

Only a few counts were recorded for this clone. This sample includes further DNA sequences coding for the same CDR3. J is TRBJ1-1 and V is TRBV11-3; 8 bases line up with TRBD1. CDR3 size: 17 residues. From germline, CDR1 is SGHNT and CDR2 YENEEA. J lost 1 base, V lost 1 base, and 8 bases had no gene match. CDR3 loop: CASSLGAGTGRNTEAFF. DNA of the CDR3: TGTGCCAGCAGCTTAGGGGCTGGGACAGGTAGGAACACTGAAGCTTTCTTT.

As to this clone: Other DNA sequences within the sample encode an identical CDR3. The chain has TRBV11-3 and TRBJ1-5, with D possibly TRBD1 on 5 matching bases. The CDR3 consists of 14 residues. V lost 2 bases and J 1 base, leaving 6 bases between the germline ends. Looked up from germline, CDR1 is SGHNT and CDR2 is YENEEA. DNA of the CDR3: TGTGCCAGCAGCTTATCAGGGAGCAATCAGCCCCAGCATTTT. It specifies CASSLSGSNQPQHF.

The chain joins TRBV19 to TRBJ1-1, with D possibly TRBD1 on 5 matching bases. The V end lost 4 bases, the J end lost 4 bases, and 19 bases lay between the germline ends. The CDR3 totals 16 residues. In germline, CDR1 is LNHDA, CDR2 SQIVND (reference sequence). This CDR3 reads CASSTLDRGWSTEAFF. CDR3 coding DNA: TGTGCCAGTAGTACCCTGGATAGGGGCTGGAGCACTGAAGCTTTCTTT.

This clone has only one observation. The chain employs TRBV5-1 and TRBJ1-1, with a tentative D call TRBD1 (5 bases). Germline loops: CDR1 SGHRS, CDR2 YFSETQ. V shed 1 base and J shed 5 bases, with 15 bases lying between them. This CDR3 comprises 15 residues. The CDR3 bases are TGCGCCAGCAGCTTGTTCGGTGCCGGGGGGACTGAAGCTTTCTTT. The encoded protein is CASSLFGAGGTEAFF. The complete variable domain, with remaining parts taken from reference TRBV5-1 and TRBJ1-1, reads KAGVTQTPRYLIKTRGQQVTLSCSPISGHRSVSWYQQTPGQGLQFLFEYFSETQRNKGNFPGRFSGRQFSNSRSEMNVSTLELGDSALYLCASSLFGAGGTEAFFGQGTRLTVV.

The V gene is TRBV4-3, the J gene TRBJ2-3; a possible D gene is TRBD2 (5 bases). V dropped 9 bases and J dropped 2 bases, with 12 bases sitting between them. The CDR3 is 13 residues long. Per the germline V gene, CDR1 is LGHNA and CDR2 is YSLEER. CDR3: CASGLSNTDTQYF. DNA for the CDR3: TGCGCCAGTGGACTCTCCAACACAGATACGCAGTATTTT.

The V and J genes are TRBV10-3 and TRBJ1-1, with 9 bases fitting TRBD1. Germline trimming cut 7 bases from V and 5 bases from J; bases unmatched to any gene: 8. Germline CDR1 is ENHRY and CDR2 is SYGVKD. CDR3 length: 14 residues. DNA of the CDR3: TGTGCCATCACCCGGACAGGGGAAGGGACTGAAGCTTTCTTT. Encoded protein: CAITRTGEGTEAFF.

This chain uses TRBV6-2 or TRBV6-3 with TRBJ2-3; D possibly corresponds to TRBD1 (5 bases). This CDR3 spans 15 amino acids. CDR1 is MNHEY, CDR2 SVGEGT, per germline. V was clipped by 2 bases and J by 7 bases, with 16 bases between them. CDR3 sequence: CASSYVQGMRNTQYF. DNA of the CDR3: TGTGCCAGCAGTTACGTCCAGGGAATGAGGAATACGCAGTATTTT.